This is a list of T cell receptor beta chains from one sample in a study of blood T cell repertoires in COVID-19. Measured with immunoSEQ multiplex PCR; TCRdb has only the in-frame clones, and not every one. The sample lists more than 85,000 clones, 70% to 85% occurring once. Input material: peripheral blood. These receptors were taken from a human donor in a cohort sampled during active COVID-19. The CDR3 runs from the conserved cysteine through the conserved F or W. D genes are given only for firm matches. A row's size may be missing; if present it is once, few, many or a size class.

J gene,D gene,V gene,clone size,CDR3 protein,CDR3 DNA
TRBJ2-2,TRBD2,TRBV28,NA,CASSLAGTSGRSTGELFF,TGTGCCAGCAGTCTCGCCGGGACTAGCGGGAGAAGTACCGGGGAGCTGTTTTTT
TRBJ1-5,TRBD1,TRBV28,NA,CASSSQTGVNQPQHF,TGTGCCAGCAGTTCTCAGACAGGGGTTAATCAGCCCCAGCATTTT
TRBJ1-5,NA,TRBV19,once,CASSPSGNSNQPQHF,TGTGCCAGTAGTCCCTCGGGGAACTCTAATCAGCCCCAGCATTTT
TRBJ1-5,NA,TRBV18,NA,CASSPGQGNQPQHF,TGTGCCAGCTCACCCGGCCAGGGGAATCAGCCCCAGCATTTT
TRBJ1-2,NA,TRBV9,once,CASSVARTEDYGYTF,TGTGCCAGCAGCGTAGCTCGGACGGAGGACTATGGCTACACCTTC
TRBJ1-6,NA,TRBV18,NA,CASSPGGYNSPLHF,TGTGCCAGCTCCCCGGGAGGGTATAATTCACCCCTCCACTTT
TRBJ2-7,TRBD1,TRBV7-9,NA,CASSPGTANYEQYF,TGTGCCAGCAGCCCCGGGACAGCGAACTACGAGCAGTACTTC
TRBJ1-1,NA,TRBV2,NA,CASRGNPNTEAFF,TGTGCCAGCAGGGGCAACCCGAACACTGAAGCTTTCTTT
TRBJ1-1,NA,TRBV5-4,NA,CASSFPNTEAFF,TGTGCCAGCAGCTTCCCTAACACTGAAGCTTTCTTT
TRBJ2-3,NA,TRBV7-9,once,CASSLGLDTDTQYF,TGTGCCAGCAGCTTGGGGCTAGACACAGATACGCAGTATTTT
TRBJ1-4,NA,TRBV4-2,NA,CASSQFLTGDNEKLFF,TGTGCCAGCAGCCAGTTTCTGACGGGAGATAATGAAAAACTGTTTTTT
TRBJ2-7,TRBD1,TRBV5-1,NA,CASSLGMGQTSYEQYF,TGCGCCAGCAGCTTAGGTATGGGACAGACCTCCTACGAGCAGTACTTC
TRBJ1-2,NA,TRBV7-2,NA,CASSEYGDRGYTF,TGTGCCAGCAGTGAATACGGGGATCGTGGCTACACCTTC
TRBJ1-4,NA,TRBV7-9,few,CASSPRAGLDTNEKLFF,TGTGCCAGCAGCCCCCGCGCAGGTTTGGATACTAATGAAAAACTGTTTTTT
TRBJ1-3,NA,TRBV5-1,NA,CASSLATGTGNTIYF,TGCGCCAGCAGCTTGGCCACAGGCACCGGAAACACCATATATTTT
TRBJ1-1,TRBD1,TRBV6-2/TRBV6-3,NA,CASSDGQGAAPWTEAFF,TGTGCCAGCAGTGATGGACAGGGGGCGGCACCCTGGACTGAAGCTTTCTTT
TRBJ1-1,NA,TRBV11-2,once,CASSLQAGLGTEAFF,TGTGCCAGCAGCCTCCAAGCAGGGTTGGGGACTGAAGCTTTCTTT
TRBJ2-1,TRBD2,TRBV12-3/TRBV12-4,NA,CASSRGVFNEQFF,TGTGCCAGCAGTCGGGGGGTGTTCAATGAGCAGTTCTTC
TRBJ1-4,NA,TRBV18,few,CASSPSTGLREKLFF,TGTGCCAGCTCACCCTCCACAGGGCTTCGTGAAAAACTGTTTTTT
TRBJ1-4,TRBD1,TRBV5-1,once,CASSQGTATNEKLFF,TGCGCCAGCAGCCAAGGGACAGCAACTAATGAAAAACTGTTTTTT
TRBJ1-1,NA,TRBV11-3,NA,CASSLSQNTEAFF,TGTGCCAGCAGCTTAAGCCAGAACACTGAAGCTTTCTTT
TRBJ1-1,NA,TRBV7-2,NA,CASSLGQNTEAFF,TGTGCCAGCAGCTTAGGGCAGAACACTGAAGCTTTCTTT
TRBJ2-5,TRBD1,TRBV15,NA,CATSRDRTGLEKTQYF,TGTGCCACCAGCAGGGACCGGACAGGGCTGGAAAAGACCCAGTACTTC
TRBJ2-7,TRBD2,TRBV4-1,NA,CASSQDLAGGPGEQYF,TGCGCCAGCAGCCAAGATCTAGCGGGAGGGCCAGGTGAGCAGTACTTC
TRBJ1-2,NA,TRBV18,NA,CASSRGGGYGYTF,TGTGCCAGTTCCCGTGGTGGCGGCTATGGCTACACCTTC
TRBJ1-1,TRBD1,TRBV11-3,NA,CASSKDRGQTEAFF,TGTGCCAGCAGCAAAGACAGGGGGCAGACTGAAGCTTTCTTT
TRBJ2-1,NA,TRBV4-1,NA,CASSQAVTYNEQFF,TGCGCCAGCAGCCAAGCGGTCACTTACAATGAGCAGTTCTTC
TRBJ2-4,NA,TRBV28,NA,CASSFPGDLAKNIQYF,TGTGCCAGCAGTTTTCCCGGAGATCTAGCCAAAAACATTCAGTACTTC
TRBJ1-2,NA,TRBV11-2,NA,CASSLVLPGQNRYTF,TGTGCCAGCAGCTTGGTTCTTCCGGGACAAAACCGCTACACCTTC
TRBJ2-1,TRBD2,TRBV28,once,CASSLTTSGDYNEQFF,TGTGCCAGCAGTTTAACGACTAGCGGGGATTACAATGAGCAGTTCTTC
TRBJ2-3,TRBD2,TRBV5-1,once,CASSLAVRGDTDTQYF,TGCGCCAGCAGCTTGGCCGTGCGGGGGGACACAGATACGCAGTATTTT
TRBJ1-4,NA,TRBV19,NA,CASSIESLSRVSLFF,TGTGCCAGTAGTATAGAAAGCCTAAGCAGGGTCTCACTGTTTTTT
TRBJ2-7,TRBD2,TRBV3-1/TRBV3-2,NA,CASSQVKPGSGRYEQYF,TGTGCCAGCAGCCAAGTAAAACCGGGGAGCGGGAGATACGAGCAGTACTTC
TRBJ2-3,TRBD2,TRBV28,NA,CASRSAGPFTDTQYF,TGTGCCAGCAGGTCAGCGGGACCCTTCACAGATACGCAGTATTTT
TRBJ1-5,NA,TRBV18,NA,CASSPLGEGNQPQHF,TGTGCCAGCTCACCGTTGGGAGAGGGCAATCAGCCCCAGCATTTT
TRBJ2-3,TRBD1,TRBV2,NA,CASRKRTGSTDTQYF,TGTGCCAGCAGGAAGAGGACAGGATCCACAGATACGCAGTATTTT
TRBJ2-2,TRBD2,TRBV28,NA,CASSLIAGVVELFF,TGTGCCAGCAGTTTAATAGCGGGAGTTGTGGAGCTGTTTTTT
TRBJ1-6,NA,TRBV2,NA,CASNGQSPSPLHF,TGTGCCAGCAATGGACAGAGCCCTTCACCCCTCCACTTT
TRBJ2-2,NA,TRBV24-1,NA,CATSDPRTPTNTGELFF,TGTGCCACCAGTGATCCGCGGACACCAACGAACACCGGGGAGCTGTTTTTT
TRBJ1-6,NA,TRBV27,NA,CASSLGPPLIYNSPLHF,TGTGCCAGCAGTTTAGGGCCCCCACTTATCTATAATTCACCCCTCCACTTT
TRBJ1-1,NA,TRBV7-8,NA,CASSSSGGIGTEAFF,TGTGCCAGCAGCTCCTCCGGGGGTATCGGCACTGAAGCTTTCTTT
TRBJ2-3,TRBD1,TRBV10-3,NA,CATEDRDTDTQYF,TGTGCCACCGAAGACAGGGACACAGATACGCAGTATTTT
TRBJ1-2,TRBD1,TRBV18,NA,CASSAQGQGAKYGYTF,TGTGCCAGCTCAGCACAGGGACAGGGGGCCAAGTATGGCTACACCTTC
TRBJ1-1,TRBD1,TRBV18,NA,CASSLYYSPRDRQDTEAFF,TGTGCCAGCTCACTTTATTACTCCCCCAGGGACAGACAGGACACTGAAGCTTTCTTT
TRBJ2-3,NA,TRBV21-1,NA,CASSKSPYGGDTQYF,TGTGCCAGCAGCAAATCCCCATACGGAGGGGATACGCAGTATTTT
TRBJ2-7,NA,TRBV18,NA,CASSPFGIYEQYF,TGTGCCAGCTCACCATTCGGGATCTACGAGCAGTACTTC
TRBJ1-1,NA,TRBV18,NA,CASSVSRGNTEAFF,TGTGCCAGCTCTGTATCACGCGGGAACACTGAAGCTTTCTTT
TRBJ2-1,TRBD1,TRBV25-1,NA,CASSVGQISNEQFF,TGTGCCAGCAGTGTGGGACAGATATCCAATGAGCAGTTCTTC
TRBJ1-1,NA,TRBV6-5,NA,CASSFAGFRNTEAFF,TGTGCCAGCAGTTTCGCGGGATTTAGGAACACTGAAGCTTTCTTT
TRBJ1-1,TRBD1,TRBV19,NA,CASSRGDRGNTEAFF,TGTGCCAGTAGCCGAGGGGACAGGGGAAACACTGAAGCTTTCTTT
TRBJ1-1,TRBD1,TRBV18,NA,CASSRQGQNTEAFF,TGTGCCAGCTCGCGACAGGGGCAGAACACTGAAGCTTTCTTT
TRBJ2-1,NA,TRBV28,NA,CASSSPGYNEQFF,TGTGCCAGCAGCTCTCCGGGGTACAATGAGCAGTTCTTC
TRBJ1-5,NA,TRBV7-2,NA,CASSSQGSNQPQHF,TGTGCCAGCAGCTCTCAGGGGAGCAATCAGCCCCAGCATTTT
TRBJ2-7,NA,TRBV21-1,NA,CASRQPGQGNSYEQYF,TGTGCCAGCAGACAACCGGGACAGGGAAACTCCTACGAGCAGTACTTC
TRBJ2-1,TRBD2,TRBV28,NA,CASSFQRGPSNEQFF,TGTGCCAGCAGTTTCCAGCGGGGACCTTCCAATGAGCAGTTCTTC
TRBJ1-5,NA,TRBV6-4,NA,CASSDGWTVNSNQPQHF,TGTGCCAGCAGTGACGGCTGGACAGTGAATAGCAATCAGCCCCAGCATTTT
TRBJ2-7,NA,TRBV29-1,NA,CSVEAGAYEQYF,TGCAGCGTGGAGGCAGGTGCCTACGAGCAGTACTTC
TRBJ1-5,NA,TRBV21-1,NA,CASSKVGTGGNQPQHF,TGTGCCAGCAGCAAAGTCGGGACAGGGGGCAATCAGCCCCAGCATTTT
TRBJ1-4,NA,TRBV5-6,NA,CASSSSGGEKLFF,TGTGCCAGCAGCTCATCGGGTGGTGAAAAACTGTTTTTT
TRBJ2-3,NA,TRBV5-1,once,CASSLRSAGGGTDTQYF,TGCGCCAGCAGCTTGCGATCGGCAGGGGGAGGTACGGATACGCAGTATTTT